The 25 T cell receptor beta chains below all came from one sample that was sequenced in a study of T cell responses to AZD1222 COVID-19 vaccine. The table came from immunoSEQ multiplex PCR; TCRdb's copy has only in-frame clones and leaves some out. The repertoire holds about 75,000 clones, around 90% seen once, with 15% to 20% in the top ten. The material was peripheral blood, obtained 28 days after the second AZD1222 dose. The source of these receptors is an adult who received the AZD1222 COVID-19 vaccine.

The chain carries TRBV6-5 and TRBJ2-5; D call uncertain. V lost 5 bases and J lost 2, with 9 bases in between. This CDR3 has 13 amino acids. Germline lookup yields CDR1 MNHEY and CDR2 SVGAGI. The CDR3 spells CASSKQQQETQYF. The CDR3 DNA reads TGTGCCAGCAGTAAACAACAGCAAGAGACCCAGTACTTC.

V usage is TRBV7-2 and J usage is TRBJ2-3; D is perhaps TRBD2 (5 bases). The CDR3 is made up of 18 amino acids. The germline gives CDR1 SGHTA, CDR2 FQGNSA. V lost 4 bases, J lost 4 bases, and 24 bases lay in between. CDR3 region: CASSSRFSSAVGSDTQYF. The CDR3, as DNA: TGTGCCAGCAGCTCTCGGTTTAGTAGCGCTGTAGGTTCAGATACGCAGTATTTT.

The DNA of the CDR3 is TGTGCCAGTAACAGCGGGGGACAGGGATACGAGCAGTACTTC. It codes for CASNSGGQGYEQYF. The chain combines TRBV19 with TRBJ2-7, with D tentatively TRBD1 (9 bases). The V gene's germline CDR1 is LNHDA and CDR2 SQIVND (reference sequence). Trimming stripped 7 bases from V and 4 bases from J, with 17 bases between. CDR3 size: 14 residues.

V usage is TRBV18 and J usage is TRBJ2-1; no clear D gene. The CDR3 covers 15 residues. Trimming shortened V by 6 bases and J by 0 bases, and 12 bases separated the two germline ends. CDR1 KGHSH and CDR2 LQKENI come from the germline V gene. CDR3 protein: CASSQNGPSYNEQFF. The CDR3 nucleotides are TGTGCCAGCTCTCAAAACGGACCCTCCTACAATGAGCAGTTCTTC.

The rearrangement links TRBV7-6 to TRBJ2-7; 7 bases map to TRBD2. The CDR3 loop spans 15 amino acids. CDR1 and CDR2 (germline): SGHVS, FNYEAQ. The ends lost 4 bases at V and 0 bases at J; junction bases unmatched: 6. DNA of the CDR3: TGTGCCAGCAGCTCCTTGGGGGGGGGCTCCTACGAGCAGTACTTC. Translation: CASSSLGGGSYEQYF.

The V and J genes are TRBV27 and TRBJ2-7; no clear D gene. The CDR3 has 12 amino acids. The germline V gene encodes CDR1 MNHEY and CDR2 SMNVEV (reference sequence). Trimming removed 2 bases from V and 11 bases from J, with 13 bases in between. In DNA form, the CDR3 reads TGTGCCAGCAGTTTAGTAGGCCAGCGCAAGTACTTC. Translation: CASSLVGQRKYF.

The rearrangement links TRBV7-9 to TRBJ2-1; D is possibly TRBD2 (5 bases). CDR1 and CDR2 (germline): SEHNR, FQNEAQ (reference sequence). This CDR3 region has 15 residues. The germline V and J ends were trimmed by 5 bases and 8 bases, with 19 bases remaining between them. The CDR3 is CASSPPLGDLHEQFF. The CDR3 coding sequence is TGTGCCAGCAGCCCGCCCCTCGGGGATCTCCATGAGCAGTTCTTC.

The V gene is TRBV9, the J gene TRBJ1-2, with no clear D. V lost 0 bases and J 1 base, leaving 7 bases between the germline ends. Per the germline V gene, CDR1 is SGDLS and CDR2 is YYNGEE. The CDR3 length is 14 residues. For the CDR3, the DNA is TGTGCCAGCAGCGTAGGACGGATTAACTATGGCTACACCTTC. Residues: CASSVGRINYGYTF.

J is TRBJ1-2 and V is TRBV14, with 7 nucleotides matching TRBD1. V lost 0 bases to trimming and J lost 4 bases; unmatched junction nucleotides: 5. The CDR3 is 15 residues long. The germline gives CDR1 SGHDN, CDR2 FVKESK. The CDR3 bases are TGTGCCAGCAGCCAAGACTCACAGGGGATCTATGGCTACACCTTC. Translation gives CASSQDSQGIYGYTF.

J is TRBJ1-6 and V is TRBV30; TRBD1 might be the D (5 bases). The germline V and J ends were trimmed by 1 base and 9 bases, with 16 bases remaining between them. From germline, CDR1 is GTSNPN and CDR2 SVGIG (reference sequence). CDR3 size: 15 residues. The CDR3 loop reads CAWSGSGGESSPLHF. CDR3 sequence (DNA): TGTGCCTGGAGTGGATCGGGAGGGGAAAGTTCACCCCTCCACTTT.

This sequence joins TRBV5-4 and TRBJ2-7, with D perhaps assigned TRBD1 or TRBD2 (5 bases each). V was cut by 4 bases and J by 2 bases, with 13 bases left in between. This CDR3 has 14 residues. Germline CDR1 reads SGHNT; CDR2 reads YYREEE (reference sequence). The CDR3 is CASSGAGTPYEQYF. The CDR3 bases are TGTGCCAGCAGCGGCGCCGGGACCCCCTACGAGCAGTACTTC.

This clone was detected only once. The rearrangement uses TRBV18 and TRBJ1-1, with 7 bases matching TRBD1. This CDR3 spans 15 amino acids. Trimming cost V 2 bases and J 4 bases; bases outside gene matches: 7. Germline values: CDR1 KGHSH, CDR2 LQKENI. CDR3 sequence reads: CASSPVGGTGTEAFF. In nucleotides, the CDR3 is TGTGCCAGCTCACCAGTAGGGGGCACGGGCACTGAAGCTTTCTTT.

V is TRBV6-5 and J is TRBJ1-4, with D hard to call. The CDR3 covers 14 residues. V shed 0 bases and J shed 5 bases, with 7 bases lying between them. Germline CDR1 MNHEY, CDR2 SVGAGI. The CDR3 reads CASSYSGANEKLFF. CDR3 sequence (DNA): TGTGCCAGCAGTTACTCAGGCGCAAATGAAAAACTGTTTTTT.

This clone was seen just once. The same CDR3 also results from other DNA sequences found in this sample. The chain is built from TRBV3-1 (or the pseudogene TRBV3-2) and TRBJ1-2, with D possibly TRBD1 on 5 matching bases. Trimming removed 1 base at V and 0 bases at J, with 6 bases between. CDR3 length equals 14 residues. Germline lookup yields CDR1 LGHDT and CDR2 YNNKEL (reference sequence). The CDR3 region has the DNA TGTGCCAGCAGCCAAGGGGGCGCTAACTATGGCTACACCTTC. Its protein product is CASSQGGANYGYTF.

The chain carries TRBV30 and TRBJ1-1; no definite D call. Germline V gene sequence: CDR1 GTSNPN, CDR2 SVGIG (reference sequence). Trimming shortened V by 4 bases and J by 1 base, and 4 bases separated the two germline ends. This CDR3 spans 11 amino acids. The CDR3 nucleotides are TGTGCCTGGAAGGAGAACACTGAAGCTTTCTTT. Translated: CAWKENTEAFF.

This chain links TRBV9 with TRBJ1-6; a weak D match, TRBD1 (5 bases). V was pared by 7 bases and J by 14 bases, with 10 bases between. Germline V gene lookup returns CDR1 SGDLS and CDR2 YYNGEE. This CDR3 has 10 residues. This chain's CDR3 is CASGGRTLHF. In nucleotides, the CDR3 is TGTGCCAGCGGGGGAAGAACCCTCCACTTT.

The chain carries TRBV28 and TRBJ1-6; weak D call: TRBD1 (5 bases). The CDR3 is 17 amino acids. Germline V gene lookup returns CDR1 MDHEN and CDR2 SYDVKM. V lost 3 bases and J lost 3, with 15 bases in between. The CDR3 here is CASSFSRGDGYNSPLHF. As DNA, the CDR3 is TGTGCCAGCAGTTTTTCCCGCGGGGACGGCTATAATTCACCCCTCCACTTT.

The chain carries TRBV28 and TRBJ2-2, with D maybe TRBD1 (6 bases). V lost 7 bases and J 7 bases, leaving 13 bases between the germline ends. Germline loops: CDR1 MDHEN, CDR2 SYDVKM. This CDR3 region has 13 residues. CDR3 nucleotide sequence: TGTGCCAGCACAGAAGGGGGTTTCGGGGAGCTGTTTTTT. It specifies CASTEGGFGELFF.

The chain recombines TRBV28 with TRBJ2-6; D is unresolved. V lost 8 bases, J lost 2 bases, and 4 bases lay in between. The CDR3 is made up of 12 amino acids. Looked up from germline, CDR1 is MDHEN and CDR2 is SYDVKM. This CDR3 reads CASGAGANVLTF. CDR3 nucleotides: TGTGCCAGCGGGGCTGGGGCCAACGTCCTGACTTTC. Looking up the rest from reference TRBV28 and TRBJ2-6 gives the full variable domain: DVKVTQSSRYLVKRTGEKVFLECVQDMDHENMFWYRQDPGLGLRLIYFSYDVKMKEKGDIPEGYSVSREKKERFSLILESASTNQTSMYLCASGAGANVLTFGAGSRLTVL.

This clone was observed a handful of times. V is TRBV10-3 and J is TRBJ2-7; D remains ambiguous. In germline, CDR1 is ENHRY, CDR2 SYGVKD. CDR3 length: 12 residues. V dropped 3 bases and J dropped 0 bases, with 3 bases sitting between them. In DNA, the CDR3 is TGTGCCATCAGTGAAACCTCCTACGAGCAGTACTTC. It yields the protein CAISETSYEQYF.

The chain's CDR3 is CASSLETAYGYTF. As DNA, the CDR3 is TGCGCCAGCAGCTTGGAGACAGCCTATGGCTACACCTTC. V is TRBV5-1 and J is TRBJ1-2; a weak D match, TRBD1 (5 bases). Per germline, CDR1 SGHRS and CDR2 YFSETQ. V gave up 0 bases and J gave up 4 bases, with 7 bases separating them. The CDR3 runs to 13 residues.

The rearrangement links TRBV2 to TRBJ1-1; D gene unclear. V was pared by 7 bases and J by 9 bases, with 15 bases between. Germline V gene sequence: CDR1 SNHLY, CDR2 FYNNEI. The CDR3 runs 12 residues. CDR3 sequence reads: CASTSDVYKAFF. The CDR3 DNA reads as TGTGCCAGCACTTCGGACGTTTACAAAGCTTTCTTT. Full variable domain (missing parts from reference TRBV2 and TRBJ1-1): EPEVTQTPSHQVTQMGQEVILRCVPISNHLYFYWYRQILGQKVEFLVSFYNNEISEKSEIFDDQFSVERPDGSNFTLKIRSTKLEDSAMYFCASTSDVYKAFFGQGTRLTVV.

This rearrangement joins TRBV6-2 or TRBV6-3 to TRBJ1-1; D is unclear. Trimming pared 6 bases from V and 6 bases from J, leaving 17 bases between. Germline CDR1 is MNHEY and CDR2 is SVGEGT. The CDR3 covers 14 residues. The CDR3 is CASSEALGRAEAFF. For the CDR3, the DNA is TGTGCCAGCAGCGAGGCCCTTGGCCGGGCTGAAGCTTTCTTT.

The J gene is TRBJ1-5, the V gene TRBV10-1, with TRBD1 matching 7 bases. The CDR3 is made up of 16 amino acids. Per germline, CDR1 WNHNN and CDR2 SYGVQD (reference sequence). J gave up 1 base and V 9 bases, and 12 bases lay outside the gene matches. CDR3 DNA: TGCGCCAGTTTACCGGTGGGACAGAGGAGCAATCAGCCCCAGCATTTT. Protein: CASLPVGQRSNQPQHF.

The gene calls are TRBV11-2 and TRBJ2-1; perhaps TRBD1 as D (6 bases). V lost 1 base, J lost 14 bases, and 15 bases lay in between. The CDR3 extends over 13 amino acids. Per germline, CDR1 SGHAT and CDR2 FQNNGV. The CDR3 loop is CASSLGLQGHEFF. The CDR3 DNA follows: TGTGCCAGCAGCTTAGGTCTCCAGGGGCATGAGTTCTTC.